This passage covers 14 T cell receptor beta chains from one sample sequenced in a study of cytomegalovirus exposure and HLA in healthy donors. Vbeta (60) and Jbeta (13) primers were used in the PCR. Repertoires were generated with immunoSEQ multiplex PCR, while TCRdb's copy carries only in-frame clones and drops some. Here the sample spans about 160,000 clones, approximately 80% being singletons. Input material: PBMCs. These receptors came from a woman aged 18 to 35 in good health and CMV-seronegative.

The V and J genes are TRBV7-3 and TRBJ2-3, with unresolved D. The CDR3 is 14 residues long. Germline CDR1 reads SGHTA; CDR2 reads FQGTGA. Trimming pared 2 bases from V and 0 bases from J, leaving 6 bases between. CDR3 DNA: TGTGCCAGCAGCTTATCCGGTAGCACAGATACGCAGTATTTT. This sequence encodes CASSLSGSTDTQYF.

The rearrangement links TRBV7-3 to TRBJ2-2, with D possibly matching TRBD2 (6 bases). V was trimmed by 6 bases and J by 6 bases, leaving 17 bases between them. CDR1 is SGHTA, CDR2 FQGTGA, per germline. The CDR3 is 15 amino acids. This CDR3 reads CASRWRGDDPGELFF. The CDR3 DNA sequence: TGTGCCAGCAGGTGGAGGGGCGACGACCCCGGGGAGCTGTTTTTT.

The chain employs TRBV6-5 and TRBJ2-5, with 9 positions matching TRBD1. Germline CDR1 and CDR2: MNHEY and SVGAGI. The trim removed 6 bases at V and 7 bases at J, leaving 9 bases unmatched. The CDR3 consists of 14 residues. CDR3 DNA: TGTGCCAGCAGCCCGGGACAGGGATTCCGGACCCAGTACTTC. Translated, it gives CASSPGQGFRTQYF.

The V and J genes are TRBV7-2 and TRBJ2-5; D unresolved. The V end lost 1 base, the J end lost 2 bases, and 11 bases lay between the germline ends. This CDR3 is 15 amino acids long. The germline V gene has CDR1 SGHTA and CDR2 FQGNSA. The CDR3 nucleotides are TGTGCCAGCAGCTTAGTATGGCGGTCACAAGAGACCCAGTACTTC. Its translation: CASSLVWRSQETQYF.

The chain carries TRBV5-4 and TRBJ2-2; a possible D gene is TRBD2 (6 bases). The CDR3 sequence is 16 residues long. Deletions cut 0 bases from V and 1 base from J, with 10 bases between. CDR1 and CDR2 from the germline V gene are SGHNT and YYREEE (reference sequence). The CDR3: CASSLEEGENTGELFF. CDR3 DNA: TGTGCCAGCAGCTTGGAGGAGGGAGAGAACACCGGGGAGCTGTTTTTT. Drawing the rest from reference TRBV5-4 and TRBJ2-2, the complete variable domain is ETGVTQSPTHLIKTRGQQVTLRCSSQSGHNTVSWYQQALGQGPQFIFQYYREEENGRGNFPPRFSGLQFPNYSSELNVNALELDDSALYLCASSLEEGENTGELFFGEGSRLTVL.

This chain uses TRBV5-4 with TRBJ1-1; D is unclear. Per germline, CDR1 SGHNT and CDR2 YYREEE (reference sequence). The CDR3 loop spans 14 amino acids. V lost 4 bases, J lost 1 base, and 11 bases lay in between. CDR3 region: CASSEGSGNTEAFF. CDR3 coding DNA: TGTGCCAGCAGCGAGGGATCAGGGAACACTGAAGCTTTCTTT.

This clone was counted only a few times. This chain uses TRBV19 with TRBJ2-1; 13 positions agree with TRBD2. This CDR3 comprises 18 residues. With V trimmed by 6 bases and J by 0 bases, 8 bases remained unmatched. CDR1 is LNHDA and CDR2 is SQIVND in the germline V gene (reference sequence). CDR3 residues: CASSQGLAGSSSYNEQFF. The CDR3 region has the DNA TGTGCCAGTAGCCAGGGACTAGCGGGATCGAGCTCCTACAATGAGCAGTTCTTC.

The V and J genes are TRBV5-1 and TRBJ2-7, with TRBD1 matching over 9 bases. The CDR3 has 16 amino acids. Per the germline V gene, CDR1 is SGHRS and CDR2 is YFSETQ. V trimming: 4 bases; J trimming: 3 bases; junction bases outside the gene matches: 11. CDR3 protein: CASSQGQGLISYEQYF. The CDR3 coding sequence is TGCGCCAGCAGCCAGGGACAGGGACTCATAAGCTACGAGCAGTACTTC.

This clone was counted only a few times. This chain connects TRBV2 to TRBJ1-2; maybe TRBD1 (5 bases). V gave up 6 bases and J gave up 6 bases, with 11 bases separating them. The CDR3 is 12 amino acids. Germline V lookup: CDR1 SNHLY, CDR2 FYNNEI. In DNA, the CDR3 is TGTGCCAGCAGGCAAGGGGTTAATGGCTACACCTTC. Translation gives CASRQGVNGYTF.

This clone has only a few counts. The CDR3 DNA reads as TGTGCCACCTCTACAGGCAATGAGCAGTTCTTC. Translated, it gives CATSTGNEQFF. The chain recombines TRBV28 with TRBJ2-1, with a possible D match to TRBD1 (5 bases). Germline loops: CDR1 MDHEN, CDR2 SYDVKM. V was shortened by 10 bases and J by 6 bases, with 10 bases between the two germline ends. The CDR3 sequence is 11 residues long.

This chain uses TRBV29-1 with TRBJ2-3, with unresolved D. Trimming left V 5 bases short and J 5 bases short, with 8 bases between. The CDR3 covers 11 residues. In germline, CDR1 is SQVTM, CDR2 ANQGSEA. The CDR3 spells CSVLSLDTQYF. In DNA form, the CDR3 reads TGCAGCGTTCTGTCCTTAGATACGCAGTATTTT.

This clone was seen a single time. The V and J genes are TRBV5-4 and TRBJ1-2; 8 bases agree with TRBD1. The ends lost 6 bases at V and 4 bases at J; junction bases unmatched: 8. The CDR3 loop spans 14 amino acids. The germline gives CDR1 SGHNT, CDR2 YYREEE (reference sequence). The CDR3 loop is CASNEDRESYGYTF. CDR3 coding DNA: TGTGCCAGCAACGAGGACAGGGAGAGCTATGGCTACACCTTC.

The chain uses TRBV5-1 and TRBJ1-1, with TRBD1 as a possible D gene (5 bases). The CDR3 runs 14 residues. Trimming removed 0 bases from V and 2 bases from J, with 8 bases in between. Germline lookup yields CDR1 SGHRS and CDR2 YFSETQ. The CDR3 DNA sequence: TGCGCCAGCAGCTTGGCGGGGGATAACACTGAAGCTTTCTTT. This sequence encodes CASSLAGDNTEAFF.

The V gene is TRBV5-6, the J gene TRBJ1-5, with 7 bases that match TRBD1. There are 15 residues in the CDR3. CDR1 and CDR2 from the germline V gene are SGHDT and YYEEEE. With 2 bases clipped from V and 4 bases from J, the junction kept 6 bases outside the gene matches. CDR3 protein: CASSLRTGSNQPQHF. Here the CDR3 DNA reads TGTGCCAGCAGCTTAAGGACAGGATCTAATCAGCCCCAGCATTTT.